Reported below is one T cell receptor beta chain. What it recognizes is unknown. The CDR3 runs to 14 residues. Germline V CDR1 and CDR2: MDHEN, SYDVKM. Trimming cost V 3 bases and J 8 bases, with 13 bases left between them. This sample is part of a study of cytomegalovirus exposure and HLA in healthy donors. Study-wide points: For cytomegalovirus status, the classifier reportedly gave diagnoses with high specificity and sensitivity.

PCR used 60 Vbeta primers and 13 Jbeta primers. Source study methods: Approximately 12 million of some 80 million unique TCR beta chains were shared, per a later count. The protocol was immunoSEQ multiplex PCR, while the TCRdb copy is restricted to in-frame clones and leaves out a portion. That table is the source of V, J and clone size, and D and trimming were worked out from the DNA. This sample has around 200,000 clones, with around 83% found just once. The TCR was taken from a woman in her fifties or sixties in good health and CMV-seropositive. Input material: PBMCs. This chain connects TRBV28 to TRBJ1-4; D gene uncertain. CDR3: CASSLTRVGEKLFF. CDR3 DNA sequence: TGTGCCAGCAGTTTGACGAGGGTAGGGGAAAAACTGTTTTTT.